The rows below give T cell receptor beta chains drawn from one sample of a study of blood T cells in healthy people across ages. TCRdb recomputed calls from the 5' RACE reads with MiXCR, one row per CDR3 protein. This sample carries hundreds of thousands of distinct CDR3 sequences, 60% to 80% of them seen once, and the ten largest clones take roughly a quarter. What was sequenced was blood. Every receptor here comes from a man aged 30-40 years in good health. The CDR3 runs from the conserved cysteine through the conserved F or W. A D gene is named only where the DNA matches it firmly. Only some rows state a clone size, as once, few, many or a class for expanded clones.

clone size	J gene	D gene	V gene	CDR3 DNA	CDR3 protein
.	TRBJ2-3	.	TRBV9	TGTGCCAGCAGGTCCGACTTATTGACAGATACGCAGTATTTT	CASRSDLLTDTQYF
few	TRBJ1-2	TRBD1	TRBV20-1	TGCAGTGCTAGAGCCGGGACAGGGACTAACTATGGCTACACCTTC	CSARAGTGTNYGYTF
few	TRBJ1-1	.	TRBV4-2	TGTGCCAGCAGCCAAGATTCAGGGGCAGGGACTGAAGCTTTCTTT	CASSQDSGAGTEAFF
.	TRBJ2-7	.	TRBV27	TGTGCCAGCAGCTTTTCGGACGGGACCTACGAGCAGTACTTC	CASSFSDGTYEQYF
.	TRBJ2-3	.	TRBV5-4	TGTGCCAGCAGCTTAGCGGACCTCCTCCCAGATACGCAGTATTTT	CASSLADLLPDTQYF
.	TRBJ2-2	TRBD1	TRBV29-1	TGCAGCGCCGGACAGGGGGTAGTTGGGGAGCTGTTTTTT	CSAGQGVVGELFF
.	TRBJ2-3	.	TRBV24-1	TGTGCCACCAGTGATTTGGGTGGCGCCGTGGATACGCAGTATTTT	CATSDLGGAVDTQYF
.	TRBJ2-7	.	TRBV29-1	TGCAGCGCAAAGGACGGGACCTCCTACGAGCAGTACTTC	CSAKDGTSYEQYF
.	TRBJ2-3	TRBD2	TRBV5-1	TGCGCCAGCAGCTTCCTGACGGGACTAGCGGAAAGCACAGATACGCAGTATTTT	CASSFLTGLAESTDTQYF
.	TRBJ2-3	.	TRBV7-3	TGTGCCAGCAGCTTGGGGCAGATCACAGATACGCAGTATTTT	CASSLGQITDTQYF
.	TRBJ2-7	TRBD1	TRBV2	TGTGCCAGCAGGGACACCGGGACAGGGGACGAGCAGTACTTC	CASRDTGTGDEQYF
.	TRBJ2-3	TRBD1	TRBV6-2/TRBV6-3	TGTGCCAGCAGAAGCAGGGGGAACACAGATACGCAGTATTTT	CASRSRGNTDTQYF
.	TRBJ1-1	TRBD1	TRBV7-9	TGTGCCAGCAGCTCACAGGGGTTAAGAGAGGAAGCTTTCTTT	CASSSQGLREEAFF
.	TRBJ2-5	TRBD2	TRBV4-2	TGTGCCAGCAGCCAAGATCCGGGGGGGCCAGAGACCCAGTACTTC	CASSQDPGGPETQYF
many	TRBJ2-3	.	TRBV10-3	TGTGCCATCAGTGAGAACTCGGATACGCAGTATTTT	CAISENSDTQYF
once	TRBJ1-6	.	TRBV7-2	TGTGCCAGCAGCCGTTATGCGGGATCTACCCCCTATAATTCACCCCTCCACTTT	CASSRYAGSTPYNSPLHF
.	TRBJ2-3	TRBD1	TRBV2	TGTGCCAGCAGGGAACCGGGACAGGGGAATCCAGATACGCAGTATTTT	CASREPGQGNPDTQYF
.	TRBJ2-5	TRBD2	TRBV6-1	TGTGCCAACTCGAGCTATGGGACTAGCTATACCCAAGAGACCCAGTACTTC	CANSSYGTSYTQETQYF
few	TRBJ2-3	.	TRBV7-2	TGTGCCAGCAGCCCCCGTATGGGGTTTCGCGAGCAGTATTTT	CASSPRMGFREQYF
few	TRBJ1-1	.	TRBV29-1	TGCAGCGTTAAAGAGGGCAAGGACAAAGGAGCTTTCTTT	CSVKEGKDKGAFF
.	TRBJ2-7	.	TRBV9	TGTGCCAGCAGCGTAGCCACTAGCCGAGAGCAGTACTTC	CASSVATSREQYF
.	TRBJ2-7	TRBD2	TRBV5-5	TGTGCCAGCAGCTTCGTAGCGGGGGGTTCCTACGAGCAGTACTTC	CASSFVAGGSYEQYF
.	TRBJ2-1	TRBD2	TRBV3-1	TGTGCCAACAGCCCGACTAGCGGGAGTAATGAGCAGTTCTTC	CANSPTSGSNEQFF
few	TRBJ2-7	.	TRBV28	TGTGCCAGCAGTTTATTGCGAGCCTACGAGCAGTACTTC	CASSLLRAYEQYF
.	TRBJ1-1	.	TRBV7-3	TGTGCCAGCAGCCCAAGGGCGAGGGACACTGAAGCTTTCTTT	CASSPRARDTEAFF
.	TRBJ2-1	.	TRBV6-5	TGTGCCAGCAGTGTCCGACAGAGCAGTGAGCAGTTCTTC	CASSVRQSSEQFF
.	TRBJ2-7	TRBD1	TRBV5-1	TGCGCCAGCAGCGAGGGACAGGAGCCTCCCTACGAGCAGTACTTC	CASSEGQEPPYEQYF
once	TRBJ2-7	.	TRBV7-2	TGTGCCAGCAGCTTAGTCCCAGGGAGAGGCGAGCAGTACTTC	CASSLVPGRGEQYF
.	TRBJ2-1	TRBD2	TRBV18	TGTGCCAGCTCACCCGATGGGAGGGCCGACTACAATGAGCAGTTCTTC	CASSPDGRADYNEQFF
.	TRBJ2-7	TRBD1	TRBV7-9	TGTGCCAGCAGCTCACCCCGGGACAGCAGCTCCTACGAGCAGTACTTC	CASSSPRDSSSYEQYF
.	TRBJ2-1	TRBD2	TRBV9	TGTGCCAGCAGCCCGAGCGGGGCCCCCTACAATGAGCAGTTCTTC	CASSPSGAPYNEQFF
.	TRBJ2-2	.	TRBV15	TGTGCCACCAGGACTTCGAACACCGGGGAGCTGTTTTTT	CATRTSNTGELFF
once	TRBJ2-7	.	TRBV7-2	TGTGCCAGCAGCTTAGCTTCGTTAGGGAGCGAGCAGTACTTC	CASSLASLGSEQYF
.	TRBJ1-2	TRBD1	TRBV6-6	TGTGCCAGCAGTTACTCGGGGACAGGGCGATATGGCTACACCTTC	CASSYSGTGRYGYTF
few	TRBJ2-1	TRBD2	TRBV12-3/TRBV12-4	TGTGCCAGCAGCACGGGACTAGTGGTTGAGCAGTTCTTC	CASSTGLVVEQFF
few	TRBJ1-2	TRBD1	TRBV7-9	TGTGCCAGCAGCCTGGGACAGCTCTATAGCTATGGCTACACCTTC	CASSLGQLYSYGYTF
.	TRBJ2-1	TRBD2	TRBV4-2	TGTGCCAGCAGCCAAGGACTAGCGGAACCTACTGACAATGAGCAGTTCTTC	CASSQGLAEPTDNEQFF
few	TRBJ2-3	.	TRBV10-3	TGTGCCATCAGTGTGGGTCAGGATAGCACAGATACGCAGTATTTT	CAISVGQDSTDTQYF
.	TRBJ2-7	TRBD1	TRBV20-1	TGCAGTGCTAGCCGGGACAGGGGCTCCTACGAGCAGTACTTC	CSASRDRGSYEQYF
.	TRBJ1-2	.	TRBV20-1	TGCAGTGCTACCGGCGGGGTCCATGGCTACACCTTC	CSATGGVHGYTF
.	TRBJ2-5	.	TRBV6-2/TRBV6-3	TGTGCCATTTTTTTTCTTCGGCAGTACTTC	CAIFFLRQYF
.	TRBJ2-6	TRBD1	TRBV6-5	TGTGCCAGCAGTAAGGGGGCGCTTGGGGCCAACGTCCTGACTTTC	CASSKGALGANVLTF
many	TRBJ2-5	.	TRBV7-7	TGTGCCAGCAGCTTAGTGGGTTCGTCAGAGACCCAGTACTTC	CASSLVGSSETQYF
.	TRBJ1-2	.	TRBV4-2	TGTGCCAGCAGCCCGGACCCAGGCCTCAACTATGGCTACACCTTC	CASSPDPGLNYGYTF
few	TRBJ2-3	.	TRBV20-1	TGCAGTGCTGACTCCCCTAAAACAGATACGCAGTATTTT	CSADSPKTDTQYF
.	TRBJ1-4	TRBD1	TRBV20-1	TGCAGTGCTAGAGAAGGACAGGGCCAACTGTTTTTT	CSAREGQGQLFF
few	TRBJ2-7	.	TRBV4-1	TGCGCCAGCAGCCAAGAATTGGGCTCCTACGAGCAGTACTTC	CASSQELGSYEQYF
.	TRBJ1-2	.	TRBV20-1	TGCAGTGCTACCATGAATGGCTACACCTTC	CSATMNGYTF
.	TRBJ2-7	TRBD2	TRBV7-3	TGTGCCAGCAGCAGAAGGGTGGGGCTAGCGGGGGGTCTTTCCTCCTACGAGCAGTACTTC	CASSRRVGLAGGLSSYEQYF
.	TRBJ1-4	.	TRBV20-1	TGCAGTGCTAGAAGAGGGGGTGGAGAAAAACTGTTTTTT	CSARRGGGEKLFF
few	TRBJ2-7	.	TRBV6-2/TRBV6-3	TGTGCCAGCAGTTCCCATACCTCTGGGTACGAGCAGTACTTC	CASSSHTSGYEQYF
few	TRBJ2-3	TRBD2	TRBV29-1	TGCAGCGTTGAAGCCGAGCGGGGGGGCACAGATACGCAGTATTTT	CSVEAERGGTDTQYF
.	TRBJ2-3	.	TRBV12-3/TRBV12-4	TGTGCCAGCAGTATAGCGCCCACAGATACGCAGTATTTT	CASSIAPTDTQYF
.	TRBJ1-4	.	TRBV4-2	TGTGCCAGCAGCCAGGCCGGGGCAGCGGAAGAAAAACTGTTTTTT	CASSQAGAAEEKLFF
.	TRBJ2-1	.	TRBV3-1	TGTGCCAGCAGCCAAGGGGGGGTCGGGTACAATGAGCAGTTCTTC	CASSQGGVGYNEQFF
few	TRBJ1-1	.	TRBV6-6	TGTGCCAGCAGTTACTCACAGGGGAACACTGAAGCTTTCTTT	CASSYSQGNTEAFF
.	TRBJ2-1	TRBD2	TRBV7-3	TGTGCCAGCAGTCGAGCGGGGGGGGTTGAGCAGTTCTTC	CASSRAGGVEQFF
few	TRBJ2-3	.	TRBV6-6	TGTGCCAGCAGGTCAGGGTTGAGCACAGATACGCAGTATTTT	CASRSGLSTDTQYF
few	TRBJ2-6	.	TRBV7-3	TGTGCCAGCAGCCCGCGACAGGAACAATTTTCTGGGGCCAACGTCCTGACTTTC	CASSPRQEQFSGANVLTF